The 25 T cell receptor beta chains presented below share a single source sample, sequenced in a study of blood T cell repertoires in COVID-19. Clones were sequenced by immunoSEQ multiplex PCR, and TCRdb holds only the in-frame ones, with some missing. The sample yields around 120,000 clones, about 83% seen once. Specimen: peripheral blood. These receptors came from a man of 80 years or more with active or convalescent COVID-19.

This chain uses TRBV28 with TRBJ1-3; D unresolved. V was cut by 5 bases and J by 0 bases, with 14 bases left in between. The germline CDR1 and CDR2 sequences are MDHEN and SYDVKM. This CDR3 region has 16 residues. This chain's CDR3 is CASSPRGGLSGNTIYF. The DNA of the CDR3 is TGTGCCAGCAGTCCCCGAGGAGGACTCTCTGGAAACACCATATATTTT.

The chain is built from TRBV5-4 and TRBJ1-2; 7 bases line up with TRBD1. Trimming took 5 bases from V and 7 from J; bases not matched to a gene: 8. CDR3 size: 13 residues. Germline CDR1 SGHNT, CDR2 YYREEE (reference sequence). CDR3 DNA sequence: TGTGCCAGCAGACGGACAGGAGGAGGTGGCTACACCTTC. Amino acids: CASRRTGGGGYTF.

This clone was seen only once. The gene calls are TRBV6-6 and TRBJ1-2; no clear D gene. The CDR3 extends over 14 amino acids. V gave up 4 bases and J gave up 4 bases, with 13 bases separating them. The V gene's germline CDR1 is MNHNY and CDR2 SVGAGI (reference sequence). This chain's CDR3 is CASSSQSNSYGYTF. CDR3 in DNA: TGTGCCAGCAGTTCCCAATCGAACAGCTATGGCTACACCTTC.

The chain couples TRBV7-2 to TRBJ2-7; possibly TRBD2 for D (6 bases). Deletions cut 5 bases from V and 6 bases from J, with 14 bases between. The CDR3 length is 13 residues. Germline CDR1 is SGHTA and CDR2 is FQGNSA. As DNA, the CDR3 is TGTGCCAGCAGCGCAAGACCTAGCGCCGAGCAGTACTTC. This gives the protein CASSARPSAEQYF. The full variable domain, completed using reference TRBV7-2 and TRBJ2-7, is GAGVSQSPSNKVTEKGKDVELRCDPISGHTALYWYRQSLGQGLEFLIYFQGNSAPDKSGLPSDRFSAERTGGSVSTLTIQRTQQEDSAVYLCASSARPSAEQYFGPGTRLTVT.

The chain employs TRBV19 and TRBJ1-1; D perhaps matches TRBD1 (6 bases). The CDR3 sequence is 16 residues long. CDR1 and CDR2 (germline): LNHDA, SQIVND (reference sequence). V lost 8 bases and J lost 0, with 19 bases in between. The CDR3 DNA follows: TGTGCCAGTGCTATCAATCAGGGGTCAATGAACACTGAAGCTTTCTTT. It yields the protein CASAINQGSMNTEAFF.

The chain recombines TRBV30 with TRBJ1-5; D is possibly TRBD1 (6 bases). V was trimmed by 0 bases and J by 7 bases, leaving 13 bases between them. CDR3 length: 14 residues. The V gene's germline CDR1 is GTSNPN and CDR2 SVGIG (reference sequence). This chain's CDR3 is CAWSVAGVRQPQHF. DNA for the CDR3: TGTGCCTGGAGTGTGGCAGGGGTTCGGCAGCCCCAGCATTTT.

This clone was detected a few times. The chain is built from TRBV7-8 and TRBJ1-5, with 10 bases matching TRBD1. This CDR3 is built from 14 residues. V was pared by 4 bases and J by 6 bases, with 3 bases of the junction left unmatched. The germline gives CDR1 SGHVS, CDR2 FQNEAQ. The CDR3 here is CASSSGQGFQPQHF. The DNA for the CDR3 is TGTGCCAGCAGCTCGGGACAGGGGTTTCAGCCCCAGCATTTT.

The chain employs TRBV7-3 and TRBJ2-5, with TRBD2 matching 7 bases. CDR1 is SGHTA, CDR2 FQGTGA, per germline. Unmatched junction bases numbered 9, after V lost 3 bases and J lost 5 bases. This CDR3 contains 15 residues. The CDR3 DNA is TGTGCCAGCAGCTTCTCCGGGGGGAACCGGGAGACCCAGTACTTC. Translating gives CASSFSGGNRETQYF.

This chain links TRBV9 with TRBJ2-7; D not resolved. The germline V and J ends were trimmed by 8 bases and 2 bases, with 14 bases remaining between them. Germline loops: CDR1 SGDLS, CDR2 YYNGEE. CDR3 length: 13 residues. CDR3 DNA: TGTGCCAGTAACGCTGGCGGAGCCTACGAGCAGTACTTC. Translated: CASNAGGAYEQYF.

The rearrangement uses TRBV19 and TRBJ2-1, with TRBD2 matching over 7 bases. Germline CDR1 and CDR2: LNHDA and SQIVND (reference sequence). The CDR3 extends over 14 amino acids. The V gene end was trimmed by 4 bases and the J gene end by 3 bases; junction bases not matched to a gene: 3. The CDR3 loop reads CASSTGLDYNEQFF. CDR3 coding DNA: TGTGCCAGTAGTACCGGACTAGACTACAATGAGCAGTTCTTC.

The rearrangement joins TRBV10-3 to TRBJ1-1; tentative D call: TRBD1 (5 bases). From germline, CDR1 is ENHRY and CDR2 SYGVKD. The CDR3 runs 13 residues. Trimming shortened V by 2 bases and J by 5 bases, and 9 bases separated the two germline ends. The CDR3, as DNA: TGTGCCATCAGTGAGGTACAGGCGACTGAAGCTTTCTTT. Encoded protein: CAISEVQATEAFF.

This clone was detected only a few times. The rearrangement joins TRBV11-2 to TRBJ1-1, with D possibly TRBD1 on 5 matching bases. Germline CDR1 and CDR2: SGHAT and FQNNGV. Trimming took off 0 bases at V and 3 bases at J, with 5 bases between the two ends. The CDR3 loop spans 13 amino acids. The CDR3 DNA follows: TGTGCCAGCAGCTTAGACAGGGACACTGAAGCTTTCTTT. Its translation is CASSLDRDTEAFF. The full variable domain, completed using reference TRBV11-2 and TRBJ1-1, is EAGVAQSPRYKIIEKRQSVAFWCNPISGHATLYWYQQILGQGPKLLIQFQNNGVVDDSQLPKDRFSAERLKGVDSTLKIQPAKLEDSAVYLCASSLDRDTEAFFGQGTRLTVV.

The gene calls are TRBV2 and TRBJ2-7; 7 bases align to TRBD1. CDR3 length: 12 amino acids. Germline CDR1 and CDR2: SNHLY and FYNNEI. V shed 8 bases and J 1 base; nucleotides not matched to a gene: 2. The CDR3 nucleotides read TGTGCCAGCGACAGGGCTTCCTACGAGCAGTACTTC. This gives the protein CASDRASYEQYF.

This clone has just one count. V is TRBV6-5 and J is TRBJ1-4; no clear D. CDR3 length equals 13 residues. The V gene's germline CDR1 is MNHEY and CDR2 SVGAGI. V lost 6 bases, J lost 8 bases, and 13 bases lay in between. Here the CDR3 reads CASSWAGGEKLFF. DNA for the CDR3: TGTGCCAGCAGCTGGGCCGGTGGGGAAAAACTGTTTTTT.

This chain connects TRBV9 to TRBJ1-2; D unresolved. Germline values: CDR1 SGDLS, CDR2 YYNGEE. The CDR3 runs to 14 residues. Trimming took 0 bases from V and 4 from J, leaving 10 bases between them. The CDR3 loop is CASSVGASSYGYTF. CDR3 DNA sequence: TGTGCCAGCAGCGTAGGGGCCAGCTCCTATGGCTACACCTTC.

This clone appeared a single time. The chain couples TRBV5-1 to TRBJ1-5, with a tentative D call TRBD1 (6 bases). V lost 2 bases to trimming and J lost 6 bases, with 12 bases between them. The V gene's germline CDR1 is SGHRS and CDR2 YFSETQ. This CDR3 contains 14 residues. The CDR3 DNA follows: TGCGCCAGCAGCTTTGGGGCAGGGGCTCAGCCCCAGCATTTT. It specifies CASSFGAGAQPQHF.

This CDR3 reads CASSPHITSGNTIYF. The CDR3 coding sequence is TGTGCCAGCAGCCCACACATAACCTCTGGAAACACCATATATTTT. This chain links TRBV9 with TRBJ1-3; D gene uncertain. Germline loops: CDR1 SGDLS, CDR2 YYNGEE. V was pared by 4 bases and J by 0 bases, with 11 bases between. This CDR3 spans 15 amino acids. The variable domain in full, with the rest retrieved from reference TRBV9 and TRBJ1-3, is DSGVTQTPKHLITATGQRVTLRCSPRSGDLSVYWYQQSLDQGLQFLIQYYNGEERAKGNILERFSAQQFPDLHSELNLSSLELGDSALYFCASSPHITSGNTIYFGEGSWLTVV.

This chain links TRBV7-6 with TRBJ1-2; D ambiguous. In germline, CDR1 is SGHVS, CDR2 FNYEAQ. The V end lost 5 bases, the J end lost 1 base, and 17 bases lay between the germline ends. The CDR3 loop spans 16 amino acids. DNA of the CDR3: TGTGCCAGCAGCCCGGGAGAGGGTGCACTTAACTATGGCTACACCTTC. Protein product: CASSPGEGALNYGYTF.

This clone was seen a handful of times. V usage is TRBV18 and J usage is TRBJ2-5, with 8 bases lining up with TRBD2. The ends lost 2 bases at V and 3 bases at J; junction bases unmatched: 2. Germline V gives CDR1 KGHSH, CDR2 LQKENI. The CDR3 runs 14 residues. DNA for the CDR3: TGTGCCAGCTCACCAACTAGCGGAGAAGAGACCCAGTACTTC. It codes for CASSPTSGEETQYF.

The chain employs TRBV24-1 and TRBJ2-3; a weak D match, TRBD2 (7 bases). V was trimmed by 0 bases and J by 2 bases, leaving 14 bases between them. The CDR3 has 17 amino acids. Germline V gives CDR1 KGHDR, CDR2 SFDVKD. The CDR3 is CATSDLSGGGATDTQYF. CDR3 DNA: TGTGCCACCAGTGATTTGTCAGGTGGGGGGGCCACAGATACGCAGTATTTT.

V gene TRBV5-1 combines with J gene TRBJ2-2; weak D call: TRBD1 (5 bases). The V gene lost 4 bases and the J gene lost 0 bases, with 13 bases spanning the gap. The CDR3 length is 16 residues. Germline V gives CDR1 SGHRS, CDR2 YFSETQ. CDR3: CASSLTSGTNTGELFF. The DNA of the CDR3 is TGCGCCAGCAGCCTGACATCAGGGACGAACACCGGGGAGCTGTTTTTT.

The chain combines TRBV19 with TRBJ2-3; no reliable D call. Trimming cost V 1 base and J 10 bases, with 6 bases left between them. CDR1 and CDR2 from the germline V gene are LNHDA and SQIVND (reference sequence). The CDR3 length is 11 residues. The CDR3 region is CASSIGQAQYF. CDR3 sequence (DNA): TGTGCCAGTAGTATAGGGCAAGCGCAGTATTTT.

This chain joins TRBV6-5 and TRBJ1-5, with TRBD1 matching 7 bases. CDR1 and CDR2 (germline): MNHEY, SVGAGI. This CDR3 spans 14 amino acids. V was clipped by 7 bases and J by 2 bases; unmatched bases: 5. The CDR3 loop reads CASIGTVGNQPQHF. The CDR3 bases are TGTGCCAGCATCGGGACAGTCGGCAATCAGCCCCAGCATTTT.

The sample holds a few counts of this clone. This chain connects TRBV14 to TRBJ1-2; 8 bases align to TRBD1. V trimming: 5 bases; J trimming: 1 base; junction bases outside the gene matches: 6. Per germline, CDR1 SGHDN and CDR2 FVKESK. CDR3 length equals 15 residues. This CDR3 is CASSSKTGVNYGYTF. The CDR3 coding sequence is TGTGCCAGCAGCTCGAAGACAGGGGTTAACTATGGCTACACCTTC. Full variable domain (outside the CDR3, taken from reference TRBV14 and TRBJ1-2): EAGVTQFPSHSVIEKGQTVTLRCDPISGHDNLYWYRRVMGKEIKFLLHFVKESKQDESGMPNNRFLAERTGGTYSTLKVQPAELEDSGVYFCASSSKTGVNYGYTFGSGTRLTVV.

V usage is TRBV12-3 or TRBV12-4 and J usage is TRBJ2-5; possible D gene TRBD1, 6 bases. The V and J ends lost 6 bases and 2 bases respectively, with 10 bases between them. The CDR3 spans 13 residues. The CDR3 spells CASSKGEQETQYF. The DNA for the CDR3 is TGTGCCAGCAGCAAGGGGGAACAAGAGACCCAGTACTTC.